This T cell receptor beta chain was obtained from a study of T-cell reconstitution after alpha-beta-depleted transplantation in children (dated by TCRdb to the mid-2010s). Regarding the research as a whole: Using TCR repertoire profiling, the study followed T-cell immune reconstitution in a quantitative way in children after TCRalphabeta/CD19-depleted allogeneic hematopoietic cell transplantation.

The CDR3 starts with the cysteine, ends with the phenylalanine, and has 13 residues. CDR3 DNA is the only sequence kept; it has 39 bases, read in frame from the first base. For this chain, trimming is 5 bases at the V end and 10 bases at the J end, and the number of junction bases without a gene match is 5. This clonotype was counted between two and nine times. Its antigen is not yet known. No base quality values were provided; no much bigger clone lies one nucleotide off. Library preparation used PCR. The run used an Illumina HiSeq 2500. TCR library preparation used molecular barcoding, with unique molecular identifiers applied to normalize quantification of the TCRbeta repertoire. TCRdb reanalyzed the raw reads on its own, using fastp at Q25 for trimming and MiXCR for clone calling, and kept in-frame beta chains. Identical CDR3 proteins give one entry, which carries the most common genes and DNA. In this sample the table shows over 200,000 distinct CDR3 sequences, approximately 10% of which occur a single time. The ten largest clonotypes hold around 6% of the sample.

This receptor was identified in a human donor who donated a stem cell graft to a child with acute lymphoblastic leukemia. The sample in question was PBMCs from the stem cell graft donor, obtained from the stem cell graft. This receptor chain uses TRBV12-3 or TRBV12-4 and TRBJ1-6; TRBD1 aligns with 7 central bases. The nucleotide sequence reads TGTGCCAGCAGTCCTGGGACAGACTCACCCCTCCACTTT. Its coded protein is CASSPGTDSPLHF.